This T cell receptor beta chain originates from a study of beta chain features in type 1 diabetes. This CDR3 is 13 amino acids long. The V and J ends lost 8 bases and 7 bases respectively, with 20 bases between them. Germline V gene data show CDR1 as SQVTM and CDR2 as ANQGSEA. Expressed TCRB transcripts got sequenced, as all isolated RNA was reverse transcribed. Libraries were prepared by immunoSEQ multiplex PCR; TCRdb keeps only in-frame clonotypes and omits some of them. The sample gives 450,000 to 600,000 clones, about 30% of which show up once; about 0.065% is in the top ten. The sequenced sample consisted of naive CD4+ T cells from blood. The genes are TRBV29-1 and TRBJ1-2; D is unresolved. This TCR was sampled from a man younger than 30 in good health. In DNA, the CDR3 is TGCAGCATTATCAGCACGGGGAATAGTGGCTACACCTTC. It yields the protein CSIISTGNSGYTF.